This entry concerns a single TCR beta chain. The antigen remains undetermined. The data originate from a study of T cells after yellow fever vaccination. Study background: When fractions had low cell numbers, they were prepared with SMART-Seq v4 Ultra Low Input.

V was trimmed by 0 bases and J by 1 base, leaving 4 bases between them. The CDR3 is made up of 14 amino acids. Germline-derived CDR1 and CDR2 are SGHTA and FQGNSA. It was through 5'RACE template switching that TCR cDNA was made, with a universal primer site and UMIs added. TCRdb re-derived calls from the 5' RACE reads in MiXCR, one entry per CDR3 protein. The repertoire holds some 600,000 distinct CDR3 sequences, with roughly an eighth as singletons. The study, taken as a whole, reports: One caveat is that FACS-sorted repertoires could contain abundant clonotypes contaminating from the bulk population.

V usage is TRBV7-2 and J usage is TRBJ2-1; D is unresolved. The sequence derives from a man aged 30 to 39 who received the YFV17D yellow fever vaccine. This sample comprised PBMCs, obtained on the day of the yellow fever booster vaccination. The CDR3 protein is CASSLAVSYNEQFF. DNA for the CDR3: TGTGCCAGCAGCTTAGCGGTGTCCTACAATGAGCAGTTCTTC.